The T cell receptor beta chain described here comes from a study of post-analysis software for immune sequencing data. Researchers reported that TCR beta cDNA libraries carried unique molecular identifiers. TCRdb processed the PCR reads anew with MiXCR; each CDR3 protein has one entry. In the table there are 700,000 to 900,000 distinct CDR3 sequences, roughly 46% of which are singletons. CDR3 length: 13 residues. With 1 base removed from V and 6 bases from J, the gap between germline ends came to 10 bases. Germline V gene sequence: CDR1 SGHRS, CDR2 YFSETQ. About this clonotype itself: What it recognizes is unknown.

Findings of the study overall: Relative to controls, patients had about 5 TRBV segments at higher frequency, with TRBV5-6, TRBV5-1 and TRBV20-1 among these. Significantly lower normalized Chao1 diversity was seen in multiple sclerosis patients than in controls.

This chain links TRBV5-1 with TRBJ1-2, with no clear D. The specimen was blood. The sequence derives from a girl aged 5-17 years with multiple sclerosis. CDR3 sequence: CASSLPNPDGYTF. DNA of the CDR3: TGCGCCAGCAGCTTGCCCAATCCGGATGGCTACACCTTC.